Listed below are T cell receptor beta chains from one sample, sequenced in a study of blood T cell repertoires in COVID-19. Profiled with immunoSEQ multiplex PCR; TCRdb holds only in-frame clones, not every one. This table holds about 220,000 clones, around 83% found once. Sequencing used PBMCs or T cells enriched from blood (not recorded which). The origin of the receptors is a woman aged 40 to 50 with acute COVID-19. CDR3s include the opening cysteine and the closing phenylalanine or tryptophan. The D gene is left open where the match is weak. Not every row has a clone size; where given, it reads once, few, many or a size class.

clone size,D gene,J gene,V gene,CDR3 protein,CDR3 DNA
.,.,TRBJ2-7,TRBV6-5,CASSLQGWHEQYF,TGTGCCAGCAGCCTCCAGGGGTGGCACGAGCAGTACTTC
.,.,TRBJ2-7,TRBV4-3,CASSPRVWDEQYF,TGCGCCAGCAGCCCCAGGGTCTGGGACGAGCAGTACTTC
.,.,TRBJ1-1,TRBV10-3,CAIRDTGVGEAFF,TGTGCCATCAGAGACACCGGGGTGGGGGAAGCTTTCTTT
.,.,TRBJ2-1,TRBV12-2,CASRPTDEQFF,TGTGCAAGTCGCCCTACCGATGAGCAGTTCTTC
.,.,TRBJ2-5,TRBV19,CASSTLPVETQYF,TGTGCCAGTAGTACTCTTCCGGTAGAGACCCAGTACTTC
.,TRBD1,TRBJ1-1,TRBV12-5,CASAETGRTEAFF,TGTGCTAGTGCCGAGACAGGGCGGACTGAAGCTTTCTTT
few,.,TRBJ1-3,TRBV6-1,CASSELVVKGNTIYF,TGTGCCAGCAGTGAATTGGTAGTCAAAGGAAACACCATATATTTT
.,.,TRBJ2-1,TRBV19,CASSAGLRSYNEQFF,TGTGCCAGTAGTGCGGGACTCCGCTCCTACAATGAGCAGTTCTTC
.,TRBD1,TRBJ1-4,TRBV5-1,CASSWDRGGEKLFF,TGCGCCAGCAGCTGGGACAGGGGAGGTGAAAAACTGTTTTTT
.,.,TRBJ1-1,TRBV19,CASSSQGGAEYTEAFF,TGTGCCAGTAGTTCCCAAGGGGGGGCCGAGTACACTGAAGCTTTCTTT
.,TRBD1,TRBJ1-5,TRBV6-1,CASSEDLGQGNQPQHF,TGTGCCAGCAGTGAAGACCTCGGACAGGGCAATCAGCCCCAGCATTTT
.,.,TRBJ2-1,TRBV28,CASSFRGLRYNEQFF,TGTGCCAGCAGTTTTAGGGGATTGAGGTACAATGAGCAGTTCTTC
.,TRBD2,TRBJ2-5,TRBV5-1,CASSLAGEGKTQYF,TGCGCCAGCAGCCTAGCGGGAGAAGGAAAGACCCAGTACTTC
.,.,TRBJ1-1,TRBV6-2/TRBV6-3,CASSRSGEAFF,TGTGCCAGCAGTAGATCGGGTGAAGCTTTCTTT
.,TRBD1,TRBJ1-2,TRBV29-1,CSVGATGNQHGYTF,TGCAGCGTTGGCGCGACAGGGAATCAACATGGCTACACCTTC
.,TRBD2,TRBJ2-3,TRBV6-5,CASRPGGAYTQYF,TGTGCCAGCAGGCCCGGGGGGGCCTATACGCAGTATTTT
few,.,TRBJ1-1,TRBV5-6,CASRGRGNTEAFF,TGTGCCAGCAGGGGTAGGGGGAACACTGAAGCTTTCTTT
.,.,TRBJ1-2,TRBV30,CAWSVGIRGSAF,TGTGCCTGGAGTGTTGGAATCCGAGGGAGCGCCTTC
.,TRBD1,TRBJ1-3,TRBV9,CASSVGQGSSGNTIYF,TGTGCCAGCAGCGTAGGACAGGGAAGCTCTGGAAACACCATATATTTT
.,TRBD1,TRBJ1-2,TRBV27,CASSGRQGGGYGYTF,TGTGCCAGCAGCGGAAGACAGGGGGGAGGCTATGGCTACACCTTC
once,.,TRBJ1-1,TRBV2,CASSFGELGEAFF,TGTGCCAGCAGTTTCGGGGAGCTCGGTGAAGCTTTCTTT
.,TRBD2,TRBJ2-3,TRBV28,CASSPGASGNRATQYF,TGTGCCAGCAGTCCCGGGGCTAGCGGGAACAGAGCTACGCAGTATTTT
.,.,TRBJ2-5,TRBV10-3,CAISPRTDQETQYF,TGTGCCATCAGCCCAAGGACAGACCAAGAGACCCAGTACTTC
.,.,TRBJ2-5,TRBV3-1/TRBV3-2,CASSQDFTETGQETQYF,TGTGCCAGCAGCCAAGACTTTACGGAGACGGGGCAAGAGACCCAGTACTTC
few,TRBD2,TRBJ2-1,TRBV7-9,CASSFERPGLARNEQFF,TGTGCCAGCAGCTTTGAGAGGCCGGGACTAGCGAGGAATGAGCAGTTCTTC
.,TRBD1,TRBJ2-3,TRBV9,CASSPTHYPGQGLVDTQYF,TGTGCCAGCAGCCCCACTCACTACCCGGGACAGGGGTTAGTAGATACGCAGTATTTT
.,.,TRBJ1-4,TRBV4-1,CASSQTGTNEKLFF,TGCGCCAGCAGCCAAACCGGGACTAATGAAAAACTGTTTTTT
.,TRBD2,TRBJ2-1,TRBV19,CASSISLAVYNEQFF,TGTGCCAGTAGTATTTCCCTAGCGGTCTACAATGAGCAGTTCTTC
once,.,TRBJ1-2,TRBV19,CASSIAPDSQRAYGYTF,TGTGCCAGTAGTATAGCCCCTGACAGCCAGCGGGCCTATGGCTACACCTTC
once,.,TRBJ1-1,TRBV6-1,CASSERPGGGTEAFF,TGTGCCAGCAGTGAGCGGCCGGGGGGGGGCACTGAAGCTTTCTTT
.,.,TRBJ1-2,TRBV3-1/TRBV3-2,CASSPRLQIYGYTF,TGTGCCAGCAGCCCCCGCCTTCAGATCTATGGCTACACCTTC
.,.,TRBJ1-1,TRBV19,CASSIDIFGGTNTEAFF,TGTGCCAGTAGTATAGATATTTTCGGGGGGACGAACACTGAAGCTTTCTTT
.,.,TRBJ2-7,TRBV11-1,CASSDGHSYEQYF,TGTGCCAGCAGCGATGGCCACTCCTACGAGCAGTACTTC
.,.,TRBJ1-4,TRBV3-1/TRBV3-2,CASSPLLGGDEKLFF,TGTGCCAGCAGCCCCCTTCTCGGGGGGGATGAAAAACTGTTTTTT
.,TRBD2,TRBJ2-3,TRBV5-1,CATKTSATTRDTQYF,TGCGCCACCAAGACTAGCGCGACTACGAGGGATACGCAGTATTTT
few,.,TRBJ2-7,TRBV3-1/TRBV3-2,CASSQRSGAKGDEQYF,TGTGCCAGCAGCCAACGCAGCGGGGCTAAGGGGGACGAGCAGTACTTC
.,TRBD1,TRBJ2-5,TRBV5-6,CASSYDRGLSGTQYF,TGTGCCAGCAGCTATGACAGGGGGCTTAGCGGGACCCAGTACTTC
.,.,TRBJ2-1,TRBV3-1/TRBV3-2,CASSQTYGWQFF,TGTGCCAGCAGCCAAACTTACGGGTGGCAGTTCTTC
.,TRBD1,TRBJ2-7,TRBV6-5,CASSTGVEQYF,TGTGCCAGTTCCACAGGGGTCGAGCAGTACTTC
.,TRBD1,TRBJ1-5,TRBV3-1/TRBV3-2,CASSHRQGGNQPQHF,TGTGCCAGCAGCCACCGACAGGGGGGCAATCAGCCCCAGCATTTT
.,TRBD1,TRBJ2-2,TRBV9,CASSVSGTGASTGELFF,TGTGCCAGCAGCGTATCCGGGACAGGGGCGTCCACCGGGGAGCTGTTTTTT
.,.,TRBJ1-2,TRBV5-1,CASSLSNRNYGYTF,TGCGCCAGCAGCTTGAGTAACAGAAACTATGGCTACACCTTC
.,.,TRBJ1-1,TRBV11-2,CASGLTTGNTEAFF,TGTGCCAGCGGATTAACGACAGGGAACACTGAAGCTTTCTTT
once,TRBD1,TRBJ2-7,TRBV5-1,CASSKGTGGYEQYF,TGCGCCAGCAGCAAGGGGACAGGGGGTTACGAGCAGTACTTC
.,TRBD1,TRBJ1-2,TRBV15,CATSRGDSPGYTF,TGTGCCACCAGCAGAGGGGACAGCCCTGGCTACACCTTC
once,.,TRBJ2-1,TRBV27,CASSFRQFPNEQFF,TGTGCCAGCAGTTTTCGACAGTTTCCCAATGAGCAGTTCTTC
.,.,TRBJ2-7,TRBV21-1,CASSTGRGVYEQYF,TGTGCCAGCAGCACGGGCAGGGGCGTCTACGAGCAGTACTTC
.,TRBD1,TRBJ1-4,TRBV19,CASSGQGLNEKLFF,TGTGCCAGTAGTGGACAGGGCCTCAATGAAAAACTGTTTTTT
.,.,TRBJ2-5,TRBV7-2,CASSTQGRGTQETQYF,TGTGCCAGCAGTACACAGGGGCGGGGAACCCAAGAGACCCAGTACTTC
.,TRBD1,TRBJ1-5,TRBV7-2,CASSPQGDSNQPQHF,TGTGCCAGCAGCCCTCAGGGGGATAGCAATCAGCCCCAGCATTTT
few,TRBD1,TRBJ1-1,TRBV9,CASSVGPGKGQGSEAFF,TGTGCCAGCAGCGTAGGCCCTGGGAAGGGACAGGGGTCTGAAGCTTTCTTT
.,.,TRBJ1-2,TRBV30,CAWSVRWASGYTF,TGTGCCTGGAGTGTACGGTGGGCGTCAGGCTACACCTTC
.,.,TRBJ2-7,TRBV5-1,CASSSSYEQYF,TGCGCCAGCAGCTCCAGCTACGAGCAGTACTTC